These 24 T cell receptor beta chains came from one sample sequenced in a study of T cells in narcolepsy. Assay: immunoSEQ multiplex PCR; the TCRdb copy retains only in-frame clones and omits some. The data show fewer than 40,000 clones, 75% to 90% seen once. Specimen: CD45RA- memory CD4+ T cells from PBMCs. The receptors were gathered from a human donor with narcolepsy.

V and J are TRBV28 and TRBJ2-1; 10 bases fit TRBD2. The CDR3 loop spans 19 amino acids. From germline, CDR1 is MDHEN and CDR2 SYDVKM. V dropped 4 bases and J dropped 2; count of bases not matched to a gene: 14. The CDR3 sequence is CASSSAGTSALGAYNEQFF. The CDR3 region has the DNA TGTGCCAGCAGTTCAGCCGGGACTAGCGCCCTCGGGGCCTACAATGAGCAGTTCTTC.

The gene calls are TRBV5-6 and TRBJ2-3, with 7 positions matching TRBD2. CDR3 length: 16 amino acids. With 4 bases clipped from V and 2 bases from J, the junction kept 10 bases outside the gene matches. Germline CDR1 is SGHDT and CDR2 is YYEEEE. CDR3 in DNA: TGTGCCAGCAGCCCCCGGCCGGGACTATACACAGATACGCAGTATTTT. As protein: CASSPRPGLYTDTQYF.

This clone is large (0.1 to 1%). The genes are TRBV18 and TRBJ1-4; D perhaps matches TRBD1 (6 bases). The CDR3 loop spans 16 amino acids. The germline V and J ends were trimmed by 3 bases and 7 bases, with 18 bases remaining between them. The germline CDR1 and CDR2 sequences are KGHSH and LQKENI. The CDR3 region has the DNA TGTGCCAGCTCACCCCTCGGACAGTCACAGGGTGAAAAACTGTTTTTT. Translating gives CASSPLGQSQGEKLFF.

The chain carries TRBV29-1 and TRBJ1-1; D uncertain. The CDR3 length is 13 residues. Between the trimmed V and J ends, which lost 5 bases and 0 bases, there was a span of 10 bases. CDR1 is SQVTM, CDR2 ANQGSEA, per germline. This CDR3 is CSVHGRLNTEAFF. CDR3 nucleotides: TGCAGCGTTCACGGCCGCCTGAACACTGAAGCTTTCTTT.

This chain links TRBV19 with TRBJ2-6; 9 bases match TRBD1. V lost 4 bases, J lost 1 base, and 11 bases stayed unmatched. The CDR3 runs 19 residues. CDR1 LNHDA and CDR2 SQIVND come from the germline V gene (reference sequence). CDR3 sequence: CASSSRPGQGRSGANVLTF. CDR3 sequence (DNA): TGTGCCAGTAGTAGCAGACCGGGACAGGGCCGGTCTGGGGCCAACGTCCTGACTTTC.

This clone was recorded a few times. V and J are TRBV19 and TRBJ1-5; weak D call: TRBD1 (5 bases). Trimming pared 7 bases from V and 6 bases from J, leaving 19 bases between. This CDR3 is 15 amino acids long. In germline, CDR1 is LNHDA, CDR2 SQIVND (reference sequence). The CDR3, as DNA: TGTGCCAGTAACCCGCGTTTGGGGCCAGGTCAGCCCCAGCATTTT. It yields the protein CASNPRLGPGQPQHF.

This chain joins TRBV6-1 and TRBJ2-1; D is undetermined. With 2 bases removed from V and 5 bases from J, the gap between germline ends came to 4 bases. The CDR3 is 12 amino acids. Germline CDR1 is MNHNS and CDR2 is SASEGT. The chain's CDR3 is CASSERDNEQFF. CDR3 nucleotides: TGTGCCAGCAGTGAAAGGGACAATGAGCAGTTCTTC.

CDR3 loop: CASRAWGGDGAGELFF. The CDR3 nucleotides read TGTGCCAGCAGGGCCTGGGGGGGCGACGGCGCCGGGGAGCTGTTTTTT. The chain joins TRBV7-9 to TRBJ2-2; tentative D call: TRBD2 (7 bases). CDR1 is SEHNR, CDR2 FQNEAQ, per germline (reference sequence). V lost 6 bases and J 6 bases, leaving 20 bases between the germline ends. There are 16 residues in the CDR3.

The chain joins TRBV6-1 to TRBJ1-6; D not certain. Trimming removed 3 bases from V and 10 bases from J, with 16 bases in between. CDR3 length: 15 residues. The germline V gene has CDR1 MNHNS and CDR2 SASEGT. The CDR3 sequence: CASSEVVGGRSPLHF. CDR3 bases: TGTGCCAGCAGTGAGGTTGTAGGCGGGAGATCACCCCTCCACTTT.

The chain is built from TRBV29-1 and TRBJ2-2; the match to TRBD2 covers 11 bases. In germline, CDR1 is SQVTM, CDR2 ANQGSEA. Germline trimming cut 4 bases from V and 5 bases from J; bases unmatched to any gene: 9. CDR3 length equals 16 residues. The CDR3 region is CSVGDSGRASTGELFF. The CDR3 bases are TGCAGCGTTGGTGATAGCGGGAGGGCCAGTACCGGGGAGCTGTTTTTT.

The V gene is TRBV9, the J gene TRBJ2-1; tentatively, D is TRBD1 (5 bases). Trimming stripped 0 bases from V and 4 bases from J, with 14 bases between. CDR1 SGDLS and CDR2 YYNGEE come from the germline V gene. The CDR3 has 16 amino acids. CDR3 in DNA: TGTGCCAGCAGCGTAGGTGGTGGGGCGGTTTACAATGAGCAGTTCTTC. Amino acid sequence: CASSVGGGAVYNEQFF.

The CDR3 sequence: CASSGQGSTEAFF. DNA of the CDR3: TGTGCCAGCAGCGGGCAGGGGAGCACTGAAGCTTTCTTT. The V call is TRBV11-3, the J call TRBJ1-1, with D possibly matching TRBD1 (6 bases). V gave up 5 bases and J gave up 4 bases, with 11 bases separating them. There are 13 residues in the CDR3. From germline, CDR1 is SGHNT and CDR2 YENEEA.

This clone was seen just once. The chain employs TRBV5-5 and TRBJ2-7; 8 bases are a match to TRBD1. This CDR3 spans 13 amino acids. The germline gives CDR1 SGHKS, CDR2 YYEKEE (reference sequence). Unmatched junction bases numbered 7, after V lost 4 bases and J lost 7 bases. The CDR3 sequence: CASSLDRAGEQYF. The CDR3 bases are TGTGCCAGCAGCCTGGACAGGGCGGGAGAGCAGTACTTC.

V and J are TRBV11-3 and TRBJ2-1, with 14 positions matching TRBD2. V was clipped by 4 bases and J by 5 bases; unmatched bases: 7. Germline V gene sequence: CDR1 SGHNT, CDR2 YENEEA. The CDR3 sequence is 17 residues long. The CDR3 DNA reads TGTGCCAGCAGCTCCCTGACTAGCGGGGGGGCCCACAATGAGCAGTTCTTC. It is translated as CASSSLTSGGAHNEQFF.

This clone was counted between two and nine times. V and J are TRBV10-3 and TRBJ1-4; D gene uncertain. The CDR3 has 13 amino acids. Germline loops: CDR1 ENHRY, CDR2 SYGVKD. The ends were cut back, 4 bases at V and 8 bases at J, with 11 bases in the middle. CDR3 DNA: TGTGCCATCAGTGGTGGGTCGAGGGAAAAACTGTTTTTT. Protein product: CAISGGSREKLFF.

The chain combines TRBV7-2 with TRBJ2-6, with D maybe TRBD1 (5 bases). The CDR3 runs 18 residues. The V and J ends lost 2 bases and 3 bases respectively, with 17 bases between them. Looked up from germline, CDR1 is SGHTA and CDR2 is FQGNSA. As DNA, the CDR3 is TGTGCCAGCAGCTTAAATGGGGCGTTCTCGCTTGGGGCCAACGTCCTGACTTTC. Its translation: CASSLNGAFSLGANVLTF.

This clone was observed a handful of times. J is TRBJ1-1 and V is TRBV7-2; no firm D call. Trimming shortened V by 0 bases and J by 1 base, and 3 bases separated the two germline ends. This CDR3 has 13 amino acids. Germline V gene data show CDR1 as SGHTA and CDR2 as FQGNSA. CDR3 sequence reads: CASSLARNTEAFF. DNA for the CDR3: TGTGCCAGCAGCTTAGCCAGGAACACTGAAGCTTTCTTT.

The chain recombines TRBV5-6 with TRBJ2-5; tentative D call: TRBD1 (6 bases). The V and J ends lost 1 base and 2 bases respectively, with 12 bases between them. Germline CDR1 and CDR2: SGHDT and YYEEEE. The CDR3 covers 15 residues. The CDR3 nucleotides are TGTGCCAGCAGCTTGCGGGACACCCGTCAAGAGACCCAGTACTTC. Its translation is CASSLRDTRQETQYF.

To note about this clone: Other DNA sequences in the sample encode the same CDR3. The chain recombines TRBV11-3 with TRBJ2-7; the D is unclear. This CDR3 is 15 amino acids long. Trimming pared 6 bases from V and 2 bases from J, leaving 17 bases between. Germline V gene lookup returns CDR1 SGHNT and CDR2 YENEEA. The CDR3 reads CASSRLTPGAYEQYF. The CDR3, as DNA: TGTGCCAGCAGTCGATTGACCCCGGGTGCCTACGAGCAGTACTTC.

The chain has TRBV28 and TRBJ2-1, with a weak D call TRBD1 (6 bases). The CDR3 has 14 residues. Germline CDR1 MDHEN, CDR2 SYDVKM. Trimming stripped 8 bases from V and 1 base from J, with 12 bases between. The CDR3 DNA sequence: TGTGCCAGCCGACAGGCCACATCCTACAATGAGCAGTTCTTC. This sequence encodes CASRQATSYNEQFF.

The rearrangement joins TRBV7-9 to TRBJ1-1, with a possible D match to TRBD1 (5 bases). In germline, CDR1 is SEHNR, CDR2 FQNEAQ (reference sequence). This CDR3 comprises 17 residues. Trimming left V 5 bases short and J 0 bases short, with 19 bases between. CDR3 sequence (DNA): TGTGCCAGCAGCCCCCAAGGCAGGGTAGGGATGAACACTGAAGCTTTCTTT. It codes for CASSPQGRVGMNTEAFF.

The CDR3 is CATSRDKQGAGGYTF. The DNA for the CDR3 is TGTGCCACCAGCAGAGATAAACAGGGGGCTGGTGGCTACACCTTC. This sequence joins TRBV15 and TRBJ1-2; 9 nucleotides agree with TRBD1. The CDR3 runs 15 residues. J gave up 7 bases and V 0 bases, and 6 bases lay outside the gene matches. The germline gives CDR1 LNHNV, CDR2 YYDKDF (reference sequence).

The rearrangement uses TRBV18 and TRBJ2-3, with 12 bases identical to TRBD2. The V and J ends lost 0 bases and 5 bases, in that order; junction bases with no gene match: 3. CDR3 length: 16 amino acids. Germline assignment: CDR1 KGHSH and CDR2 LQKENI. In DNA, the CDR3 is TGTGCCAGCTCACCACCCACTAGCGGGGGGCAAGATACGCAGTATTTT. Its translation is CASSPPTSGGQDTQYF.

The table lists this clone with a count of one. J is TRBJ2-5 and V is TRBV2; D gene unclear. The length of the CDR3 is 13 residues. Trimming took 6 bases from V and 5 from J, leaving 13 bases between them. CDR1 SNHLY and CDR2 FYNNEI come from the germline V gene. The CDR3 bases are TGTGCCAGCAGGTTTGTGGTCGCGGAGACCCAGTACTTC. This encodes CASRFVVAETQYF. Full variable domain (missing parts from reference TRBV2 and TRBJ2-5): EPEVTQTPSHQVTQMGQEVILRCVPISNHLYFYWYRQILGQKVEFLVSFYNNEISEKSEIFDDQFSVERPDGSNFTLKIRSTKLEDSAMYFCASRFVVAETQYFGPGTRLLVL.